Below, 25 T cell receptor beta chains from the same sample are listed, as sequenced in a study of T-cell memory formation after mild COVID-19. MiXCR was run by TCRdb on the 5' RACE reads, yielding one entry per CDR3 protein. The sample yields roughly 550,000 distinct CDR3 sequences, just over 20% seen once. The sequencing sample was made of PBMCs or a T cell subset sorted from them (not recorded which). The receptors here all came from an adult woman who had mild COVID-19 (a few samples of this study predate the infection). Cell type and time point are not known.

This clonotype showed up just a few times. The CDR3 protein is CASKDGRTDTQYF. In DNA form, the CDR3 reads TGTGCCAGCAAAGACGGGAGAACAGATACGCAGTATTTT. The chain links TRBV2 to TRBJ2-3; possibly TRBD2 for D (6 bases). This CDR3 comprises 13 residues. In germline, CDR1 is SNHLY, CDR2 FYNNEI. Trimming stripped 7 bases from V and 3 bases from J, with 11 bases between.

The rearrangement uses TRBV7-9 and TRBJ2-2; tentatively, D is TRBD1 or TRBD2 (6 bases each). CDR3 length: 16 residues. V was clipped by 4 bases and J by 4 bases, with 16 bases between them. The V gene's germline CDR1 is SEHNR and CDR2 FQNEAQ (reference sequence). CDR3 residues: CASSSGREGGTGELFF. CDR3 bases: TGTGCCAGCAGCTCTGGACGAGAGGGGGGCACCGGGGAGCTGTTTTTT.

Of note for this clonotype: Because the CDR3 is missing its conserved closing phenylalanine or tryptophan, this is likely a read error. The rearrangement links TRBV29-1 to TRBJ2-3; D is unresolved. Germline values: CDR1 SQVTM, CDR2 ANQGSEA. V was cut by 3 bases and J by 0 bases, with 7 bases left in between. There are 13 residues in the CDR3. CDR3 amino acids: CSVEKRSTDTQYS. As DNA, the CDR3 is TGCAGCGTTGAGAAGAGGAGCACAGATACGCAGTATTCT.

This clonotype was observed at least ten times. The V gene is TRBV11-2, the J gene TRBJ2-7; D is perhaps TRBD1 (6 bases). The length of the CDR3 is 14 residues. V lost 7 bases, J lost 1 base, and 14 bases lay in between. The germline V gene has CDR1 SGHAT and CDR2 FQNNGV. CDR3 protein: CASIPPDRSYEQYF. Written as DNA, the CDR3 is TGTGCCAGCATCCCTCCAGACAGGTCCTACGAGCAGTACTTC.

The chain couples TRBV13 to TRBJ2-1; 9 bases are shared with TRBD1. V shed 6 bases, J shed 4 bases, and the junction held 4 bases outside the gene matches. CDR3 length: 14 residues. Germline V gives CDR1 PRHDT, CDR2 FYEKMQ (reference sequence). The CDR3 protein is CASRAGQGYNEQFF. The CDR3, as DNA: TGTGCCAGCAGAGCAGGACAGGGGTACAATGAGCAGTTCTTC.

The V gene is TRBV6-4, the J gene TRBJ2-3, with D maybe TRBD1 (6 bases). Germline V lookup: CDR1 MRHNA, CDR2 SNTAGT. The CDR3 sequence is 16 residues long. Trimming left V 0 bases short and J 5 bases short, with 15 bases between. CDR3 sequence reads: CASSDSASAGVDTQYF. The CDR3 bases are TGTGCCAGCAGTGACTCAGCTTCGGCAGGGGTAGATACGCAGTATTTT.

V usage is TRBV12-3 or TRBV12-4 and J usage is TRBJ1-2; 7 bases line up with TRBD1. V lost 5 bases and J lost 11; bases outside the gene matches: 8. The CDR3 sequence is 12 residues long. CDR3 amino acids: CASSHDRAGYTF. DNA for the CDR3: TGTGCCAGCAGTCATGACAGGGCTGGGTACACCTTC.

This chain connects TRBV10-3 to TRBJ2-2, with D unresolved. V lost 2 bases and J lost 1, with 8 bases in between. The germline CDR1 and CDR2 sequences are ENHRY and SYGVKD. This CDR3 has 15 residues. The CDR3 here is CAISEEAQNTGELFF. CDR3 nucleotides: TGTGCCATCAGTGAGGAGGCGCAGAACACCGGGGAGCTGTTTTTT.

The genes are TRBV11-2 and TRBJ2-3; D remains ambiguous. V was cut by 6 bases and J by 0 bases, with 16 bases left in between. The CDR3 loop spans 16 amino acids. CDR1 SGHAT and CDR2 FQNNGV come from the germline V gene. CDR3 protein: CASRYTGRTSTDTQYF. In DNA form, the CDR3 reads TGTGCCAGCAGGTATACGGGCAGGACCAGCACAGATACGCAGTATTTT.

Note on this clonotype: One junction end disagrees with the germline gene, perhaps due to a read error. The rearrangement joins TRBV7-7 to TRBJ2-1, with 12 nucleotides matching TRBD1. Germline loops: CDR1 SSHAT, CDR2 FNYEAQ (reference sequence). This CDR3 is 14 amino acids long. As DNA, the CDR3 is TGTGCTAGCAGCTCCGGGACAGGGGGCAACGAGCAGTTCTTC. Translated: CASSSGTGGNEQFF.

This clonotype has just a few counts. The chain links TRBV12-3 or TRBV12-4 to TRBJ2-3, with D uncertain. V was pared by 8 bases and J by 3 bases, with 18 bases between. The CDR3 runs to 15 residues. The DNA for the CDR3 is TGTGCCAGCCGTCGGTCAATGGGGTGGACAGATACGCAGTATTTT. Translation gives CASRRSMGWTDTQYF.

The chain has TRBV6-5 and TRBJ1-1; TRBD1 matches at 11 bases. Per germline, CDR1 MNHEY and CDR2 SVGAGI. The CDR3 is 14 residues long. V trimming: 5 bases; J trimming: 6 bases; junction bases outside the gene matches: 5. As DNA, the CDR3 is TGTGCCAGCAGTCCATCGGGACAGGGGGCTGAAGCTTTCTTT. It yields the protein CASSPSGQGAEAFF.

The V and J genes are TRBV20-1 and TRBJ1-6; weak D call: TRBD1 (6 bases). The CDR3 is 18 amino acids. V lost 0 bases to trimming and J lost 0 bases, with 15 bases between them. Germline V gene data show CDR1 as DFQATT and CDR2 as SNEGSKA (reference sequence). The DNA for the CDR3 is TGCAGTGCTAGAGAGGGGGCGTTGCGGAGCTCCTATAATTCACCCCTCCACTTT. Translated, it gives CSAREGALRSSYNSPLHF.

There are many counts of this clonotype. The J gene is TRBJ1-5, the V gene TRBV7-8, with 8 positions matching TRBD1. V lost 5 bases, J lost 2 bases, and 2 bases stayed unmatched. Germline V gives CDR1 SGHVS, CDR2 FQNEAQ. There are 14 residues in the CDR3. CDR3 bases: TGTGCCAGCAGCCAGACAGGGGGCAATCAGCCCCAGCATTTT. This codes for CASSQTGGNQPQHF.

Of note for this clonotype: A read error may account for a junction end that differs from germline. This chain uses TRBV2 with TRBJ2-3, with 10 bases lining up with TRBD2. There are 16 residues in the CDR3. Germline V gene sequence: CDR1 SNHLY, CDR2 FYNNEI. CDR3 sequence (DNA): TGTGCCAGCAGCGAAGGTCTAGCGGGGGTCACAGATACGCAGTATTTT. The encoded protein is CASSEGLAGVTDTQYF.

This sequence joins TRBV7-9 and TRBJ1-1, with D uncertain. Trimming removed 1 base at V and 11 bases at J, with 11 bases between. The germline CDR1 and CDR2 sequences are SEHNR and FQNEAQ (reference sequence). This CDR3 is built from 12 residues. CDR3 region: CASSLVGFTAFF. The CDR3 bases are TGTGCCAGCAGCTTAGTCGGGTTCACGGCTTTCTTT. Together with reference TRBV7-9 and TRBJ1-1, the CDR3 gives the full variable domain: DTGVSQNPRHKITKRGQNVTFRCDPISEHNRLYWYRQTLGQGPEFLTYFQNEAQLEKSRLLSDRFSAERPKGSFSTLEIQRTEQGDSAMYLCASSLVGFTAFFGQGTRLTVV.

This clonotype was detected only a few times. The gene calls are TRBV27 and TRBJ2-2; no firm D call. The length of the CDR3 is 12 residues. V lost 3 bases and J lost 7, with 6 bases in between. Germline CDR1 and CDR2: MNHEY and SMNVEV (reference sequence). CDR3 sequence: CASSFGHGELFF. The CDR3 region has the DNA TGTGCCAGCAGTTTCGGGCACGGGGAGCTGTTTTTT.

This chain connects TRBV6-5 to TRBJ2-6; TRBD1 might be the D (6 bases). Germline CDR1 MNHEY, CDR2 SVGAGI. The CDR3 sequence is 15 residues long. Deletions cut 5 bases from V and 2 bases from J, with 10 bases between. The DNA for the CDR3 is TGTGCCAGCAGTAAAGGGGGAACTGGGGCCAACGTCCTGACTTTC. Translation: CASSKGGTGANVLTF.

The sample holds a few counts of this clonotype. V is TRBV11-3 and J is TRBJ2-3; TRBD2 agrees at 11 bases. The V gene's germline CDR1 is SGHNT and CDR2 YENEEA. Unmatched junction bases numbered 9, after V lost 2 bases and J lost 5 bases. This CDR3 comprises 17 residues. The CDR3 DNA sequence: TGTGCCAGCAGCTTATATTCTAGCGGGAGGATGGGAGATACGCAGTATTTT. Its protein is CASSLYSSGRMGDTQYF.

This chain connects TRBV7-3 to TRBJ2-2; D possibly corresponds to TRBD1 (5 bases). Germline V lookup: CDR1 SGHTA, CDR2 FQGTGA. V shed 5 bases and J shed 1 base, with 11 bases lying between them. CDR3 length: 15 residues. The CDR3 sequence: CASSHPTENTGELFF. The CDR3 coding sequence is TGTGCCAGCAGCCACCCGACAGAGAACACCGGGGAGCTGTTTTTT.

This clonotype was seen ten or more times. V and J are TRBV20-1 and TRBJ2-3; the D is unclear. V was shortened by 0 bases and J by 0 bases, with 4 bases between the two germline ends. The V gene's germline CDR1 is DFQATT and CDR2 SNEGSKA (reference sequence). This CDR3 has 13 amino acids. As DNA, the CDR3 is TGCAGTGCTAGAGAGGACAGCACAGATACGCAGTATTTT. It specifies CSAREDSTDTQYF.

CDR3 region: CASSTTSGKFQETQYF. The DNA for the CDR3 is TGTGCCAGCAGCACCACTAGCGGAAAATTCCAAGAGACCCAGTACTTC. J is TRBJ2-5 and V is TRBV7-9, with 8 bases lining up with TRBD2. The germline gives CDR1 SEHNR, CDR2 FQNEAQ (reference sequence). V trimming: 5 bases; J trimming: 1 base; junction bases outside the gene matches: 9. This CDR3 contains 16 residues.

This clonotype was seen repeatedly, ten times or more. The chain links TRBV24-1 to TRBJ2-7, with D maybe TRBD2 (5 bases). CDR1 is KGHDR and CDR2 is SFDVKD in the germline V gene. V was pared by 5 bases and J by 4 bases, with 8 bases between. CDR3 length: 12 residues. The CDR3 here is CATSAGTYEQYF. The CDR3 region has the DNA TGTGCCACCAGTGCGGGAACTTACGAGCAGTACTTC.

The chain couples TRBV24-1 to TRBJ2-3, with 10 bases fitting TRBD2. CDR1 KGHDR and CDR2 SFDVKD come from the germline V gene. After removal of 0 bases from V and 3 bases from J, the junction contained 5 bases not matched to a gene. The CDR3 has 17 residues. CDR3 amino acids: CATSDLQTSGATDTQYF. DNA for the CDR3: TGTGCCACCAGTGATTTGCAAACTAGCGGGGCGACAGATACGCAGTATTTT.

This clonotype was detected a few times. The chain combines TRBV7-7 with TRBJ2-5; 15 bases match TRBD2. The CDR3 is 18 residues long. Germline loops: CDR1 SSHAT, CDR2 FNYEAQ (reference sequence). J gave up 4 bases and V 5 bases, and 11 bases lay outside the gene matches. For the CDR3, the DNA is TGTGCCAGCAGCCCAGACCAGGGACTAGCGGGGGGAGGAGAGACCCAGTACTTC. Amino acid sequence: CASSPDQGLAGGGETQYF.